The 15 T cell receptor beta chains given below trace back to one sample, sequenced in a study of blood T cell repertoires in COVID-19. Data came from immunoSEQ multiplex PCR; TCRdb stores just in-frame clones and leaves some out. The sample consists of around 46,000 clones, 88% of them appearing once. The sample was peripheral blood. All receptors come from a man in his fifties with acute or convalescent COVID-19.

This chain joins TRBV10-3 and TRBJ1-2; TRBD1 matches 7 bases. With 2 bases clipped from V and 5 bases from J, the junction kept 11 bases outside the gene matches. The length of the CDR3 is 16 residues. Germline lookup yields CDR1 ENHRY and CDR2 SYGVKD. CDR3 in DNA: TGTGCCATCAGTGAGCCAGGAGGGGACAGAACTTATGGCTACACCTTC. It yields the protein CAISEPGGDRTYGYTF.

The genes are TRBV28 and TRBJ2-1; TRBD2 matches at 10 bases. This CDR3 is built from 16 residues. Germline V gives CDR1 MDHEN, CDR2 SYDVKM. V gave up 7 bases and J gave up 0 bases; unmatched junction bases: 6. The CDR3 nucleotides read TGTGCCAGCATACGGCTAGCGGGAGACTCCTACAATGAGCAGTTCTTC. Translation: CASIRLAGDSYNEQFF.

This clone was seen just once. The chain links TRBV2 to TRBJ2-6, with unresolved D. Germline CDR1 is SNHLY and CDR2 is FYNNEI. The length of the CDR3 is 14 residues. V lost 4 bases, J lost 1 base, and 5 bases lay in between. The CDR3 here is CASSVRSGANVLTF. The DNA for the CDR3 is TGTGCCAGCAGTGTGAGGTCTGGGGCCAACGTCCTGACTTTC.

J is TRBJ1-6 and V is TRBV2, with D tentatively TRBD1 (6 bases). Germline CDR1 SNHLY, CDR2 FYNNEI. The CDR3 contains 15 residues. V was pared by 6 bases and J by 3 bases, with 12 bases between. The CDR3, as DNA: TGTGCCAGCAGCCTAGGGGGATTCTATAATTCACCCCTCCACTTT. Translation: CASSLGGFYNSPLHF.

The V and J genes are TRBV9 and TRBJ1-1; the D is unclear. The CDR3 consists of 13 residues. Per germline, CDR1 SGDLS and CDR2 YYNGEE. V lost 0 bases, J lost 0 bases, and 3 bases lay in between. Here the CDR3 reads CASSVAMNTEAFF. DNA of the CDR3: TGTGCCAGCAGCGTAGCTATGAACACTGAAGCTTTCTTT.

The chain couples TRBV6-6 to TRBJ1-2, with 9 bases lining up with TRBD1. CDR1 MNHNY and CDR2 SVGAGI come from the germline V gene (reference sequence). J lost 6 bases, V lost 6 bases, and 14 bases had no gene match. CDR3 length equals 16 residues. The CDR3 reads CASSPDLGTGRNGYTF. In nucleotides, the CDR3 is TGTGCCAGCAGCCCAGACCTAGGGACAGGGCGGAATGGCTACACCTTC.

The V gene is TRBV6-5, the J gene TRBJ2-1; D may be TRBD1 (6 bases). Deletions cut 8 bases from V and 0 bases from J, with 11 bases between. Per germline, CDR1 MNHEY and CDR2 SVGAGI. The CDR3 contains 14 residues. The CDR3 sequence is CASARQASYNEQFF. DNA of the CDR3: TGTGCCAGCGCACGACAGGCCTCCTACAATGAGCAGTTCTTC.

The chain is built from TRBV7-2 and TRBJ2-2; 7 nucleotides match TRBD2. Germline V CDR1 and CDR2: SGHTA, FQGNSA. The V gene end was trimmed by 4 bases and the J gene end by 2 bases; junction bases not matched to a gene: 7. The CDR3 length is 16 residues. CDR3: CASSSRTRANTGELFF. The CDR3 DNA follows: TGTGCCAGCAGCTCAAGGACTAGGGCAAACACCGGGGAGCTGTTTTTT.

This clone was seen a few times. The gene calls are TRBV6-5 and TRBJ2-7, with D tentatively TRBD1 (8 bases). With 7 bases removed from V and 3 bases from J, the gap between germline ends came to 16 bases. From germline, CDR1 is MNHEY and CDR2 SVGAGI. The CDR3 consists of 14 residues. This chain's CDR3 is CASTPGGQDYEQYF. The CDR3 nucleotides read TGTGCCAGCACCCCGGGGGGACAGGACTACGAGCAGTACTTC.

The CDR3 region is CASSQPGANTGELFF. CDR3 nucleotides: TGTGCCAGCAGCCAACCGGGGGCGAACACCGGGGAGCTGTTTTTT. V is TRBV3-1 (or the pseudogene TRBV3-2) and J is TRBJ2-2; tentatively, D is TRBD2 (6 bases). The CDR3 extends over 15 amino acids. Trimming shortened V by 2 bases and J by 0 bases, and 7 bases separated the two germline ends. The V gene's germline CDR1 is LGHDT and CDR2 YNNKEL (reference sequence).

The genes are TRBV7-9 and TRBJ2-1; D call uncertain. Looked up from germline, CDR1 is SEHNR and CDR2 is FQNEAQ (reference sequence). V lost 5 bases, J lost 8 bases, and 13 bases lay in between. The CDR3 has 13 residues. The CDR3 here is CASSLPGGYEQFF. The CDR3 DNA reads as TGTGCCAGCAGCCTTCCGGGTGGTTATGAGCAGTTCTTC.

The rearrangement links TRBV6-1 to TRBJ1-6; 7 nucleotides match TRBD1. The V gene end was trimmed by 2 bases and the J gene end by 5 bases; junction bases not matched to a gene: 3. The CDR3 is 15 amino acids. CDR1 is MNHNS, CDR2 SASEGT, per germline. The CDR3 sequence: CASSEIQGDNSPLHF. The DNA of the CDR3 is TGTGCCAGCAGTGAAATTCAGGGGGATAATTCACCCCTCCACTTT.

The chain couples TRBV2 to TRBJ1-1; D unclear. Looked up from germline, CDR1 is SNHLY and CDR2 is FYNNEI. V dropped 3 bases and J dropped 3 bases, with 11 bases sitting between them. This CDR3 is 14 amino acids long. The CDR3 loop reads CASSDEGADTEAFF. The CDR3 DNA follows: TGTGCCAGCAGTGACGAGGGCGCGGACACTGAAGCTTTCTTT.

The rearrangement uses TRBV29-1 and TRBJ1-4; unclear D gene. This CDR3 contains 13 residues. The V gene lost 4 bases and the J gene lost 3 bases, with 9 bases spanning the gap. Germline CDR1 reads SQVTM; CDR2 reads ANQGSEA. CDR3: CSVGADANEKLFF. DNA for the CDR3: TGCAGCGTTGGTGCGGATGCTAATGAAAAACTGTTTTTT.

This rearrangement joins TRBV9 to TRBJ1-3; the match to TRBD1 covers 9 bases. CDR3 size: 18 residues. Germline lookup yields CDR1 SGDLS and CDR2 YYNGEE. Trimming at V came to 2 bases and at J to 4 bases, leaving 13 bases not matched to a gene. CDR3 bases: TGTGCCAGCAGCGTGTCCCCTGGGACAGGGAGTATAGGAAACACCATATATTTT. This gives the protein CASSVSPGTGSIGNTIYF. Complete variable domain (other parts from reference TRBV9 and TRBJ1-3): DSGVTQTPKHLITATGQRVTLRCSPRSGDLSVYWYQQSLDQGLQFLIQYYNGEERAKGNILERFSAQQFPDLHSELNLSSLELGDSALYFCASSVSPGTGSIGNTIYFGEGSWLTVV.